The source of this T cell receptor beta chain is a study of cytomegalovirus exposure and HLA in healthy donors. Repertoires were generated with immunoSEQ multiplex PCR, while TCRdb's copy carries only in-frame clones and drops some. The repertoire includes 160,000 or so clones, 87% of them detected once, and about 1.5% sits in the top ten. V dropped 5 bases and J dropped 0; count of bases not matched to a gene: 12. CDR3 length equals 17 residues. The V gene's germline CDR1 is LNHDA and CDR2 SQIVND (reference sequence). Regarding this clone: Its antigen remains unknown.

Study results and caveats: It was confirmed in vitro that a few of the CMV-associated chains were specific for CMV antigens. In the 130 or so validation repertoires, a later analysis found that first-cohort TCR clusters tended to co-occur. TCR beta chains numbering approximately 150 were designated cytomegalovirus-associated. For most TCR sequences rarity was the rule, although some public TCRs occurred in many donors.

The TCR originated in a woman aged 30 to 39 in good health and CMV-seronegative. The V call is TRBV19, the J call TRBJ1-1; 7 bases align to TRBD1. The sequencing sample was made of PBMCs. CDR3 amino acids: CASSLHNRGVMNTEAFF. The CDR3 nucleotides read TGTGCCAGTAGTCTACACAACAGGGGAGTCATGAACACTGAAGCTTTCTTT.